This is a list of T cell receptor beta chains from one sample in a study of post-analysis software for immune sequencing data. Using its own MiXCR run on the PCR reads, TCRdb lists one record per CDR3 protein. The sample consists of about 810,000 distinct CDR3 sequences, roughly 50% of them appearing once. Sample: blood. The source of these receptors is a girl under 18 with multiple sclerosis. Each CDR3 is given with its conserved first and last residue. The order of the fields is V gene, CDR3 protein.

v_gene: TRBV14
CDR3aa: CASSQLGENTGELFF

v_gene: TRBV7-3
CDR3aa: CASSLGTEYNEQFF

v_gene: TRBV21-1
CDR3aa: CASSKGLAACYEQYF

v_gene: TRBV29-1
CDR3aa: CSVTGAENTGELFF

v_gene: TRBV18
CDR3aa: CASSRDRRSTDTQYF

v_gene: TRBV6-1
CDR3aa: CASSRTGLVQETQYF

v_gene: TRBV6-5
CDR3aa: CASSYSPGLAMDTQYF

v_gene: TRBV20-1
CDR3aa: CSAPGLAVFSSYNEQFF

v_gene: TRBV12-3/TRBV12-4
CDR3aa: CASSSGPGLRTETQYF

v_gene: TRBV20-1
CDR3aa: CSARDRRQIEQYF

v_gene: TRBV7-9
CDR3aa: CASSLTSSYNEQFF

v_gene: TRBV12-3/TRBV12-4
CDR3aa: CASRGTDNTGELFF

v_gene: TRBV10-3
CDR3aa: CAIKRGQGHEQFF

v_gene: TRBV20-1
CDR3aa: CSAGRGRSTYNEQFF

v_gene: TRBV10-3
CDR3aa: CAISESLGQPQHF

v_gene: TRBV6-1
CDR3aa: CASSERDSRYEQYF

v_gene: TRBV10-3
CDR3aa: CAIRRGPTLGDTQYF

v_gene: TRBV25-1
CDR3aa: CASSESAGWNTEAFF

v_gene: TRBV29-1
CDR3aa: CSVEDRKRGRGYTF

v_gene: TRBV27
CDR3aa: CARSLDIASSYNSPLHF

v_gene: TRBV29-1
CDR3aa: CSVARQGSSYNSPLHF

v_gene: TRBV29-1
CDR3aa: CSVMISGARGETQYF

v_gene: TRBV29-1
CDR3aa: CSVTGLGYEQYF

v_gene: TRBV5-1
CDR3aa: CASSSQGPQETQYF

v_gene: TRBV29-1
CDR3aa: CSVEAFQQGAITEAFF

v_gene: TRBV4-1
CDR3aa: CASSRIGTGPYEQYF

v_gene: TRBV11-2
CDR3aa: CASSLRSRTYEQYF

v_gene: TRBV6-5
CDR3aa: CASSYTTGTHHEQYF

v_gene: TRBV15
CDR3aa: CATSRAGTYEQYF

v_gene: TRBV29-1
CDR3aa: CSVEVGVNQPQHF

v_gene: TRBV27
CDR3aa: CASSFRDNNYEQYF

v_gene: TRBV3-1
CDR3aa: CASSQVIGTPDGYTF

v_gene: TRBV6-5
CDR3aa: CASSRDRAKNIQYF

v_gene: TRBV7-9
CDR3aa: CASSTDRALVGQYF

v_gene: TRBV10-3
CDR3aa: CAISGRASGGSDSGANVLTF

v_gene: TRBV6-2/TRBV6-3
CDR3aa: CASSYSSGRGPNEQFF

v_gene: TRBV7-3
CDR3aa: CTSSLTRLDIQYF

v_gene: TRBV11-2
CDR3aa: CASSLYGQRVSYEQYF

v_gene: TRBV7-8
CDR3aa: CASSSPSPGGPSEQYF

v_gene: TRBV15
CDR3aa: CATSPGGTSGYRRNEQFF

v_gene: TRBV20-1
CDR3aa: CSARPYGDYEQYF

v_gene: TRBV4-1
CDR3aa: CASSQSSAGQNHEQYF

v_gene: TRBV7-9
CDR3aa: CASSSGTVATQYF

v_gene: TRBV20-1
CDR3aa: CSAGLRLAGSGEQYF

v_gene: TRBV5-1
CDR3aa: CASSGADVTREQYF

v_gene: TRBV20-1
CDR3aa: CSARARAGVAFLYQETQYF

v_gene: TRBV4-2
CDR3aa: CASSPSPGQAYYEQYF

v_gene: TRBV29-1
CDR3aa: CSGMDRKNYEQYF

v_gene: TRBV6-2/TRBV6-3
CDR3aa: CASSYGTGLGAYNEQFF

v_gene: TRBV6-5
CDR3aa: CASSLPGTGGSQPQHF

v_gene: TRBV6-5
CDR3aa: CASSRTLNSYEQYF

v_gene: TRBV12-3/TRBV12-4
CDR3aa: CASSLRLPDTQYF

v_gene: TRBV20-1
CDR3aa: CSASDGVVGTYEQYF